Listed below are T cell receptor beta chains from one sample, sequenced in a study of CD8+CD57+ T cells in acquired aplastic anemia. TCRdb used MiXCR to reprocess the reads, holding one entry per CDR3 protein. The sample contains about 190,000 distinct CDR3 sequences, approximately 50% of which appear only once. Input material: sorted CD4+, CD8+, or CD8+CD57+ T cells (not recorded which) from PBMCs. These receptors originate from a human donor in good health, serving as a control. The CDR3 runs from the conserved cysteine through the conserved F or W. D genes are given only for firm matches. Expanded clones are given a class, and other clones once, few, many or no size at all.

CDR3aa	CDR3nt	v_gene	len	j_gene	abundance	d_gene
CASSVTGGWAEAFFGQGTIYF	.	TRBV6-2/TRBV6-3	21	TRBJ1-3	once	.
CASSRGQAYEQYF	TGTGCCAGCAGTAGAGGACAGGCCTACGAGCAGTACTTC	TRBV2	13	TRBJ2-7	few	TRBD1
CASSLSTLSGNTIYF	TGTGCCAGCAGTTTATCCACTCTCTCTGGAAACACCATATATTTT	TRBV12-3/TRBV12-4	15	TRBJ1-3	many	.
CAWSRLNEKLFF	TGTGCCTGGAGTAGACTTAATGAAAAACTGTTTTTT	TRBV30	12	TRBJ1-4	.	.
CASSLAFRYEQYF	TGTGCCAGCAGCTTAGCCTTCAGGTACGAGCAGTACTTC	TRBV7-6	13	TRBJ2-7	few	.
CATSRDGIYNSPLHF	TGTGCCACCAGCAGAGATGGGATCTATAATTCACCCCTCCACTTT	TRBV15	15	TRBJ1-6	.	.
CATSRSDSYNSPLHF	TGTGCCACCAGCAGGTCAGACTCCTATAATTCACCCCTCCACTTT	TRBV15	15	TRBJ1-6	.	.
CSARAVGDTQYF	TGCAGTGCTAGAGCCGTGGGAGATACGCAGTATTTT	TRBV20-1	12	TRBJ2-3	.	.
CASSPGTGDYGHAF	TGTGCCAGCAGCCCCGGGACAGGGGACTATGGCCACGCCTTC	TRBV7-9	14	TRBJ1-2	few	TRBD1
CASSDTRAGELFF	TGTGCCAGCAGTGATACGAGGGCCGGGGAGCTGTTTTTT	TRBV2	13	TRBJ2-2	.	.
CATTGKGTDTQYF	TGTGCCACTACAGGGAAAGGCACAGATACGCAGTATTTT	TRBV10-3	13	TRBJ2-3	.	.
CASSQLASGGTDTQYF	TGTGCCAGCAGCCAACTCGCTAGCGGGGGAACAGATACGCAGTATTTT	TRBV28	16	TRBJ2-3	many	TRBD2
CASSPKGTASTDTQYF	TGTGCCAGCAGTCCGAAAGGGACAGCTAGCACAGATACGCAGTATTTT	TRBV13	16	TRBJ2-3	many	TRBD1
CASRNSGLSTDTQYF	TGTGCCAGTAGGAACTCGGGACTAAGCACAGATACGCAGTATTTT	TRBV19	15	TRBJ2-3	.	TRBD2
CASSQWTANSPLHF	TGCGCCAGCAGCCAATGGACAGCCAATTCACCCCTCCACTTT	TRBV4-3	14	TRBJ1-6	many	.
CASSVASGGYTF	TGTGCCAGCAGCGTAGCCAGTGGGGGCTACACCTTC	TRBV9	12	TRBJ1-2	.	.
CASSARGDNYYNEQFF	TGTGCCAGCAGCGCTCGGGGGGACAATTACTACAATGAGCAGTTCTTC	TRBV7-9	16	TRBJ2-1	many	.
CASSVAGGNQPQHF	TGTGCCAGCAGCGTAGCAGGGGGAAATCAGCCCCAGCATTTT	TRBV9	14	TRBJ1-5	many	TRBD1
CASSEGPVDQETQYF	TGTGCCAGCAGTGAAGGACCGGTCGACCAAGAGACCCAGTACTTC	TRBV2	15	TRBJ2-5	.	.
CASSWTVSGNTIYF	TGTGCCAGCAGCTGGACAGTCTCTGGAAACACCATATATTTT	TRBV5-5	14	TRBJ1-3	many	.
CASSSQLTETQYF	TGTGCCAGCAGCTCCCAACTCACAGAGACCCAGTACTTC	TRBV7-8	13	TRBJ2-5	many	.
CASSLSSSPLHF	TGCGCCAGCAGCCTGTCCTCTTCACCCCTCCACTTT	TRBV4-1	12	TRBJ1-6	many	.
CASSYSGGDSNQPQHF	TGTGCCAGCAGTTACTCAGGGGGCGATAGCAATCAGCCCCAGCATTTT	TRBV6-5	16	TRBJ1-5	many	TRBD1
CAWSGNPGNSPLHF	TGTGCCTGGAGTGGGAATCCTGGCAATTCACCCCTCCACTTT	TRBV30	14	TRBJ1-6	few	.
CASSLWGREAQETQYF	TGCGCCAGCAGCTTGTGGGGGCGGGAGGCCCAAGAGACCCAGTACTTC	TRBV5-1	16	TRBJ2-5	.	TRBD2
CASSAGQGTGPQHF	TGTGCCAGCAGTGCGGGACAGGGGACGGGGCCCCAGCATTTT	TRBV6-2/TRBV6-3	14	TRBJ1-5	.	TRBD1
CATSREGQSTYEQYF	TGTGCCACCAGCAGAGAGGGACAGAGCACCTACGAGCAGTACTTC	TRBV15	15	TRBJ2-7	many	TRBD1
CATSDSQGRPDTQYF	TGTGCCACCAGTGATTCACAGGGGCGCCCAGATACGCAGTATTTT	TRBV24-1	15	TRBJ2-3	.	TRBD1
CASSMTGGSQPQHF	TGTGCCAGTAGTATGACAGGGGGCAGTCAGCCCCAGCATTTT	TRBV19	14	TRBJ1-5	.	TRBD1
CASRDIYYEQFF	TGTGCCAGCCGGGACATTTACTATGAGCAGTTCTTC	TRBV2	12	TRBJ2-1	.	.
CASSLGRGYEKLFF	TGTGCCAGCAGTTTAGGTCGAGGGTATGAAAAACTGTTTTTT	TRBV27	14	TRBJ1-4	few	.
CSARVWGNDGYTF	TGCAGTGCTAGAGTGTGGGGGAACGATGGCTACACCTTC	TRBV20-1	13	TRBJ1-2	many	.
CASARGDQNTEAFF	TGTGCCAGTGCCCGGGGGGACCAGAACACTGAAGCTTTCTTT	TRBV19	14	TRBJ1-1	few	.
CASSPRQGVANEQFF	TGTGCCAGCAGCCCCAGACAGGGGGTAGCCAATGAGCAGTTCTTC	TRBV11-2	15	TRBJ2-1	many	TRBD1
CSVSVSDYTF	TGCAGCGTTTCGGTGTCGGACTACACCTTC	TRBV29-1	10	TRBJ1-2	.	.
CASREGQFSSYERYF	TGTGCTAGCAGGGAAGGACAGTTCAGCTCCTACGAGCGGTACTTC	TRBV7-2	15	TRBJ2-7	once	.
CASNAGTGKRYEQYF	TGCGCCAGCAACGCCGGGACAGGGAAACGCTACGAGCAGTACTTC	TRBV10-2	15	TRBJ2-7	.	TRBD1
CASSLGRSNSPLHF	TGTGCCAGCAGTCTGGGACGCTCAAATTCACCCCTCCACTTT	TRBV7-8	14	TRBJ1-6	.	.
CASSRFRGADDTQYF	TGTGCCAGCAGCCGTTTTAGGGGGGCTGACGATACGCAGTATTTT	TRBV7-2	15	TRBJ2-3	once	.
CASSYSGGITNEKLFF	TGTGCCAGCAGTTATTCTGGTGGGATCACTAATGAAAAACTGTTTTTT	TRBV6-6	16	TRBJ1-4	many	.
CASSFGIDHGYTF	TGTGCCAGCAGTTTTGGCATTGACCATGGCTACACCTTC	TRBV7-2	13	TRBJ1-2	.	.
CASSLRDGGYADTQYF	TGTGCCAGCAGCTTAAGAGACGGGGGGTACGCAGATACGCAGTATTTT	TRBV7-8	16	TRBJ2-3	.	TRBD2
CASSFLAGTQETQYF	TGTGCCAGCAGTTTCTTAGCGGGCACTCAAGAGACCCAGTACTTC	TRBV2	15	TRBJ2-5	.	TRBD2
CSVETYRGQSSYNEQFF	TGCAGCGTTGAGACGTACAGGGGGCAAAGCTCCTACAATGAGCAGTTCTTC	TRBV29-1	17	TRBJ2-1	many	TRBD1
CASNAGTGSNSYEQYF	TGCGCCAGCAACGCCGGGACAGGGTCCAATTCCTACGAGCAGTACTTC	TRBV10-2	16	TRBJ2-7	few	TRBD1
CAISPSGGAQEQFF	TGTGCCATCAGCCCTAGCGGGGGGGCCCAAGAGCAGTTCTTC	TRBV10-3	14	TRBJ2-1	.	TRBD2
CASGLRGGPSKTQYF	TGTGCCAGCGGACTCCGCGGGGGGCCCAGCAAGACCCAGTACTTC	TRBV6-2/TRBV6-3	15	TRBJ2-5	.	TRBD2
CASSHHRGRLDDEQYF	TGTGCCAGCAGCCATCACAGGGGGCGGCTCGACGATGAGCAGTATTTT	TRBV5-1	16	TRBJ2-3	.	TRBD1
CASSDLRGEQFF	TGTGCCAGCAGTGATTTACGGGGCGAGCAGTTCTTC	TRBV2	12	TRBJ2-1	.	.
CASSARDRGSPTDTQYF	TGTGCCAGCAGCGCCCGGGACAGGGGGAGTCCCACAGATACGCAGTATTTT	TRBV9	17	TRBJ2-3	.	TRBD1
CASSLVQGHRTIYF	TGTGCCAGCAGCTTAGTGCAGGGTCATCGCACCATATATTTT	TRBV7-8	14	TRBJ1-3	many	.
CASSRRSGAADYNEQFF	TGTGCCAGCAGTCGGAGGTCGGGGGCTGCGGACTACAATGAGCAGTTCTTC	TRBV12-3/TRBV12-4	17	TRBJ2-1	few	.
CASSPSGTQSYGYTF	TGTGCCAGCTCTCCTTCCGGGACTCAAAGCTATGGCTACACCTTC	TRBV18	15	TRBJ1-2	few	.